This T cell receptor (beta chain) appears in the sequencing data of a study of shared clonotypes between healthy human individuals. Study summary: Each donor had three CD4 naive, three CD4 memory, two CD8 naive and one CD8 memory plate. Study-wide results and limits: Only a few donors were included, so the genetic and exposure-history diversity represented was limited.

The CDR3 runs 13 residues. V shed 4 bases, J shed 6 bases, and the junction held 3 bases outside the gene matches. Germline CDR1 and CDR2: MDHEN and SYDVKM. Naive CD8 cells lacked CD45RO, underwent positive selection for CCR7 and left out terminally differentiated effector memory CD45RA+ cells. An even split of each subset's genomic DNA across several immunoSEQ plates was performed. TCRdb's copy holds only in-frame clones and misses some; the assay was immunoSEQ multiplex PCR. The repertoire has about 1.9 million clones, approximately 92% of them found once; the top ten carry less than 2%. This clone was detected only once. The antigen is unknown.

This TCR derives from a man between 18 and 35 years old in good health. Some clones in this sample may be carry-over from other donors' samples. The chain has TRBV28 and TRBJ2-1, with TRBD1 identical over 7 bases. Sequenced material: naive CD8+ T cells from PBMCs. CDR3 amino acids: CASSSDRFNEQFF. CDR3 DNA sequence: TGTGCCAGCAGTTCGGACAGGTTCAATGAGCAGTTCTTC.